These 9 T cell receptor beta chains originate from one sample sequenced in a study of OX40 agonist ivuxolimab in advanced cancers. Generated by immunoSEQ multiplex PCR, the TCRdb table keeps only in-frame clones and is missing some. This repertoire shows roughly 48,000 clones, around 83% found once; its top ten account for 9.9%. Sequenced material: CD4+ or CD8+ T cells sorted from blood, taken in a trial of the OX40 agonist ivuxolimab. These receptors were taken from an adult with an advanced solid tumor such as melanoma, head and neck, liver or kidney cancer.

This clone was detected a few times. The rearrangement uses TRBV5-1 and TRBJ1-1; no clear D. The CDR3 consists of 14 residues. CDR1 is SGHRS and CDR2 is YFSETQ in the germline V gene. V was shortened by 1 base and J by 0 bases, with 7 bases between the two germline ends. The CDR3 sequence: CASSLHGMNTEAFF. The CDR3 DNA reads TGCGCCAGCAGCTTGCACGGAATGAACACTGAAGCTTTCTTT.

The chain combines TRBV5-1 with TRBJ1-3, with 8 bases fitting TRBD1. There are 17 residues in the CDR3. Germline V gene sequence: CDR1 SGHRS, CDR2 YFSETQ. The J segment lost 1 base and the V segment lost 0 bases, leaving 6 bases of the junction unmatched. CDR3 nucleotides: TGCGCCAGCAGCTTGGAACCAGGGGGCGCGTCTGGAAACACCATATATTTT. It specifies CASSLEPGGASGNTIYF.

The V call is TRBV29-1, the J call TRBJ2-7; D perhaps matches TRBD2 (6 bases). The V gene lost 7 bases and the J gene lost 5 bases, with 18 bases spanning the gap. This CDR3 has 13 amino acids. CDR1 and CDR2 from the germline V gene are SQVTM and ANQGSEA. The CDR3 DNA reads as TGCAGCGCAACCAGTTCGGGAGCGGACGAGCAGTACTTC. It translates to CSATSSGADEQYF.

The CDR3 sequence: CASSSGDTEAFF. The CDR3 nucleotides are TGTGCCAGCAGTTCAGGGGACACTGAAGCTTTCTTT. The chain combines TRBV28 with TRBJ1-1, with D perhaps TRBD1 (6 bases). The germline V and J ends were trimmed by 4 bases and 3 bases, with 6 bases remaining between them. The CDR3 spans 12 residues. Germline V gene sequence: CDR1 MDHEN, CDR2 SYDVKM.

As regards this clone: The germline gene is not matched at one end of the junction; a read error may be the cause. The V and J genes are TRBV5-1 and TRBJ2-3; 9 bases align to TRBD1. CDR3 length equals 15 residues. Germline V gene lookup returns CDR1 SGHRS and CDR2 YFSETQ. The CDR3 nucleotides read TGCGCCAGCAGTTTGGGACAGGGAGTGACAGATACGCAGTATTTT. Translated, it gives CASSLGQGVTDTQYF.

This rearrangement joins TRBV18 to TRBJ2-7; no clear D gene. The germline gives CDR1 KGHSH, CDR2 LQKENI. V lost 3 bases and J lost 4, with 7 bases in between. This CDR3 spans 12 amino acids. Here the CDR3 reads CASSPGTYEQYF. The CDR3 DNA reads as TGTGCCAGCTCACCGGGAACATACGAGCAGTACTTC.

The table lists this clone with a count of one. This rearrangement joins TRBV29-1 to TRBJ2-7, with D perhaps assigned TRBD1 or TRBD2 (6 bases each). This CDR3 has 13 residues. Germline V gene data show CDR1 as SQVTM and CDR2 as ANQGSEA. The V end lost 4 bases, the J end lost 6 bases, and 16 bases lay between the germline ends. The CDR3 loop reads CSVGGAGQLEQYF. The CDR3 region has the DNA TGCAGCGTTGGGGGGGCCGGCCAGCTCGAGCAGTACTTC.

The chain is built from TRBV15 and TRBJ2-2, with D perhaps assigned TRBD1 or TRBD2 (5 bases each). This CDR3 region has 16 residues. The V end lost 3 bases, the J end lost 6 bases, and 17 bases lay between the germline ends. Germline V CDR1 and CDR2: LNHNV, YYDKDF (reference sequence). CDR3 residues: CATSRRGVGSAGELFF. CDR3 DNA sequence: TGTGCCACCAGCAGGAGGGGAGTTGGGTCGGCCGGGGAGCTGTTTTTT. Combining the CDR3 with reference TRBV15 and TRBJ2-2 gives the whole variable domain DAMVIQNPRYQVTQFGKPVTLSCSQTLNHNVMYWYQQKSSQAPKLLFHYYDKDFNNEADTPDNFQSRRPNTSFCFLDIRSPGLGDTAMYLCATSRRGVGSAGELFFGEGSRLTVL.

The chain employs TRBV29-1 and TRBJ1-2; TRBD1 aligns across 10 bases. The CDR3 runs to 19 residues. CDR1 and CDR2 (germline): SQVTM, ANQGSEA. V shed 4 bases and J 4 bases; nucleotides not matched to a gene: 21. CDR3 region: CSVAHLTGTGARYSYGYTF. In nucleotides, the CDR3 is TGCAGCGTTGCCCACCTTACCGGGACAGGGGCCCGATATTCCTATGGCTACACCTTC.